The rows below give T cell receptor beta chains drawn from one sample of a study of blood T cell repertoires in COVID-19. Sequenced by immunoSEQ multiplex PCR; TCRdb stores in-frame clones only, minus some. The table lists about 220,000 clones, 86% of them singletons. Sample: PBMCs or T cells enriched from blood (not recorded which). The receptor set was obtained from a woman in her thirties or forties with acute COVID-19. Both conserved end residues are trimmed from each CDR3.

11	TRBV9	ASSAGVSQPQH
13	TRBV4-3	ASSQAVTGNSPLH
10	TRBV5-8	ASSTGQYGYT
15	TRBV5-5	ASSGGRDTANSFGYT
13	TRBV14	ASSQALTLPETQY
16	TRBV28	ASSSAGLPRLSSYEQY
14	TRBV5-1	ASSFPLGGAHNEQF
11	TRBV5-4	ASSLISDEKLF
11	TRBV21-1	ASSRTGNYGYT
15	TRBV9	ASSLQGATTSTDTQY
12	TRBV7-8	ASSFTQGDTEAF
13	TRBV5-6	ASSLVDRLNTEAF
12	TRBV28	ASSFPEVLSEAF
13	TRBV7-8	ASSLATGQAYEQY
9	TRBV6-5	ASGPGNTIY
14	TRBV7-8	ASSLVARTGTFGYT
12	TRBV7-2	ASSLAGTTGELF
14	TRBV23-1	ASSQRKRGFDEKLF
11	TRBV6-5	ASKRGMNTEAF
9	TRBV30	AWIRAREAF
14	TRBV2	AIRKGGTLAYNEQF
14	TRBV5-4	ASSLNRPKMNTEAF
13	TRBV11-1	ASSLARGETNEQF
13	TRBV19	ASRPNRGVGEKLF
12	TRBV19	ASSIGTASSPQH
15	TRBV18	ASSPTHLGQDWNEQY
15	TRBV4-3	ASSQDWLEGGFGEQY
15	TRBV7-8	ASSRRTELSNTGELF
13	TRBV5-1	ASSLGLAGSDTQY
13	TRBV6-5	ASRKDLGSNQPQH
11	TRBV2	ANRQSSYNEQF
13	TRBV5-1	ASSTGQGLNTEAF
13	TRBV3-1/TRBV3-2	ASSPRGPLNTEAF
11	TRBV4-3	ASSTRLGDTQY
12	TRBV5-8	ASSFGTGDSPLH
12	TRBV15	ATSSLGYRNEAF
15	TRBV11-3	ASSLLLQDSGRAEQF
11	TRBV2	ASSGQMNQPQH
14	TRBV7-9	ASSLESPGGPTEAF
13	TRBV7-2	ASSPRTGMNTEAF
11	TRBV24-1	ATSDWEGYGYT